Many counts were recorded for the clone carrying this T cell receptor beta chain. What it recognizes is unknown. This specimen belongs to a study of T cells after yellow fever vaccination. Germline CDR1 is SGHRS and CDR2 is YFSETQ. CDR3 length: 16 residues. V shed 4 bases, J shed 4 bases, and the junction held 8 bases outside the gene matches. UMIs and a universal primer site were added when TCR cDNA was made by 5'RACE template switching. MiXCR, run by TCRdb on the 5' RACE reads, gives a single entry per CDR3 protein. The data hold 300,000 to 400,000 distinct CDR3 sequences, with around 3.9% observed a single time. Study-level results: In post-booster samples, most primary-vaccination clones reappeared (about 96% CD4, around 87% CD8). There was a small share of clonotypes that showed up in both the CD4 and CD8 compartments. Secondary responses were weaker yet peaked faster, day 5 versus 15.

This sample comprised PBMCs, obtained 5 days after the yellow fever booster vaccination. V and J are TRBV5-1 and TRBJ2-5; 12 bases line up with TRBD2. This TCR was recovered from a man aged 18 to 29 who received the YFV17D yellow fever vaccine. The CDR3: CASSPGLAGSGETQYF. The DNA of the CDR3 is TGCGCCAGCAGCCCTGGACTAGCGGGGTCAGGAGAGACCCAGTACTTC.